The 29 T cell receptor beta chains listed next were all sequenced from one sample in a study of T cell changes during pregnancy in multiple sclerosis. Assay: immunoSEQ multiplex PCR; the TCRdb copy retains only in-frame clones and omits some. The sample lists about 50,000 clones; about 89% were seen once. This specimen consisted of CD8+ T cells from peripheral blood mononuclear cells, obtained after pregnancy. Source of these receptors: a female donor with multiple sclerosis, enrolled in a pregnancy study.

The chain has TRBV5-1 and TRBJ2-7, with 8 positions matching TRBD1. The CDR3 length is 14 residues. V shed 4 bases, J shed 1 base, and the junction held 4 bases outside the gene matches. CDR1 and CDR2 from the germline V gene are SGHRS and YFSETQ. The CDR3 loop reads CASSQGAISYEQYF. The CDR3, as DNA: TGCGCCAGCAGCCAGGGGGCTATTTCCTACGAGCAGTACTTC.

The chain couples TRBV2 to TRBJ2-7; 8 bases line up with TRBD1. The CDR3 sequence is 13 residues long. The germline gives CDR1 SNHLY, CDR2 FYNNEI. Germline trimming cut 9 bases from V and 7 bases from J; bases unmatched to any gene: 11. The CDR3, as DNA: TGTGCCAGTGGCCCGGACAGGGCGGGGGAGCAGTACTTC. Protein product: CASGPDRAGEQYF.

The chain couples TRBV15 to TRBJ2-5; the match to TRBD1 covers 12 bases. This CDR3 is built from 16 residues. V lost 4 bases to trimming and J lost 4 bases; unmatched junction nucleotides: 7. CDR1 and CDR2 from the germline V gene are LNHNV and YYDKDF (reference sequence). The CDR3, as DNA: TGTGCCACCAGCATTGTACCGGGACAGGGGGCAGAGACCCAGTACTTC. Translated: CATSIVPGQGAETQYF.

This rearrangement joins TRBV4-1 to TRBJ1-5; 9 bases map to TRBD1. Germline trimming cut 8 bases from V and 9 bases from J; bases unmatched to any gene: 11. This CDR3 spans 14 amino acids. CDR1 is MGHRA and CDR2 is YSYEKL in the germline V gene. The CDR3 nucleotides are TGCGCCAGCCGGGATACAGGGGGCGGACGGCCCCAGCATTTT. Amino acids: CASRDTGGGRPQHF.

The V gene is TRBV15, the J gene TRBJ1-2, with D uncertain. This CDR3 has 15 amino acids. Germline CDR1 is LNHNV and CDR2 is YYDKDF (reference sequence). V was clipped by 1 base and J by 4 bases, with 13 bases between them. Here the CDR3 reads CATSRAGGGFYGYTF. In DNA, the CDR3 is TGTGCCACCAGCAGAGCTGGTGGAGGGTTCTATGGCTACACCTTC. The full variable domain, its missing parts supplied by reference TRBV15 and TRBJ1-2, is DAMVIQNPRYQVTQFGKPVTLSCSQTLNHNVMYWYQQKSSQAPKLLFHYYDKDFNNEADTPDNFQSRRPNTSFCFLDIRSPGLGDTAMYLCATSRAGGGFYGYTFGSGTRLTVV.

The genes are TRBV7-2 and TRBJ1-3; D is unresolved. The CDR3 contains 16 residues. From germline, CDR1 is SGHTA and CDR2 FQGNSA. The V gene lost 1 base and the J gene lost 0 bases, with 10 bases spanning the gap. The CDR3 bases are TGTGCCAGCAGCTTAGGCCCGGTGCACTCTGGAAACACCATATATTTT. Translated, it gives CASSLGPVHSGNTIYF.

This chain joins TRBV2 and TRBJ2-7; 8 nucleotides match TRBD1. J was trimmed by 3 bases and V by 5 bases; bases with no gene match: 12. The CDR3 is 16 residues long. The germline V gene has CDR1 SNHLY and CDR2 FYNNEI. The CDR3 DNA reads as TGTGCCAGCAGTCTTACTGGACAGGGCGGGTTCTACGAGCAGTACTTC. Residues: CASSLTGQGGFYEQYF.

This chain links TRBV5-1 with TRBJ1-2; 8 nucleotides agree with TRBD1. With 4 bases clipped from V and 13 bases from J, the junction kept 15 bases outside the gene matches. Germline CDR1 and CDR2: SGHRS and YFSETQ. This CDR3 has 14 residues. As DNA, the CDR3 is TGCGCCAGCAGCCCAAGTTTGCGGGACAGGTATTCCACCTTC. Its translation is CASSPSLRDRYSTF. Together with reference TRBV5-1 and TRBJ1-2, the CDR3 gives the full variable domain: KAGVTQTPRYLIKTRGQQVTLSCSPISGHRSVSWYQQTPGQGLQFLFEYFSETQRNKGNFPGRFSGRQFSNSRSEMNVSTLELGDSALYLCASSPSLRDRYSTFGSGTRLTVV.

J is TRBJ2-2 and V is TRBV2; no reliable D call. V shed 1 base and J shed 5 bases, with 5 bases lying between them. The CDR3 extends over 13 amino acids. CDR1 is SNHLY, CDR2 FYNNEI, per germline. Here the CDR3 reads CASSEVVTGELFF. DNA for the CDR3: TGTGCCAGCAGTGAAGTAGTTACCGGGGAGCTGTTTTTT.

V is TRBV19 and J is TRBJ2-1; 7 bases are shared with TRBD2. Germline loops: CDR1 LNHDA, CDR2 SQIVND (reference sequence). The trim removed 7 bases at V and 7 bases at J, leaving 13 bases unmatched. This CDR3 contains 15 residues. CDR3 nucleotide sequence: TGTGCCAGTACTTCCATGGGCGGGGGAGGTAATGAGCAGTTCTTC. Encoded protein: CASTSMGGGGNEQFF.

The chain uses TRBV9 and TRBJ2-7, with 10 bases fitting TRBD2. This CDR3 is built from 14 residues. V lost 0 bases to trimming and J lost 7 bases; unmatched junction nucleotides: 4. The germline CDR1 and CDR2 sequences are SGDLS and YYNGEE. The CDR3 DNA follows: TGTGCCAGCAGCGTAGATTCTAGCGGGGGAGAGCAGTACTTC. This translates into CASSVDSSGGEQYF.

This chain uses TRBV2 with TRBJ2-1; 9 bases map to TRBD2. Germline-derived CDR1 and CDR2 are SNHLY and FYNNEI. The CDR3 spans 14 residues. V was pared by 8 bases and J by 5 bases, with 7 bases of the junction left unmatched. The CDR3 sequence: CASWGSGGHNEQFF. CDR3 coding DNA: TGTGCCAGCTGGGGTAGCGGGGGCCACAATGAGCAGTTCTTC.

In its sample, this clone was seen once. The chain has TRBV11-2 and TRBJ2-1; tentative D call: TRBD2 (6 bases). Germline loops: CDR1 SGHAT, CDR2 FQNNGV. V was pared by 5 bases and J by 8 bases, with 10 bases between. There are 12 residues in the CDR3. The chain's CDR3 is CASSLPGDEQFF. Here the CDR3 DNA reads TGTGCCAGCAGCCTCCCGGGGGATGAGCAGTTCTTC. Based on the CDR3 plus reference TRBV11-2 and TRBJ2-1, the full variable domain is EAGVAQSPRYKIIEKRQSVAFWCNPISGHATLYWYQQILGQGPKLLIQFQNNGVVDDSQLPKDRFSAERLKGVDSTLKIQPAKLEDSAVYLCASSLPGDEQFFGPGTRLTVL.

With respect to this clone: Germline and junction disagree at one end, which may indicate a read error. The gene calls are TRBV15 and TRBJ1-2; TRBD1 is a possible D gene (5 bases). CDR1 and CDR2 from the germline V gene are LNHNV and YYDKDF (reference sequence). This CDR3 contains 15 residues. CDR3 sequence reads: CATREIGSGTSRGCF. DNA of the CDR3: TGTGCCACCAGAGAAATTGGCTCCGGGACCTCTCGGGGGTGCTTC.

The genes are TRBV19 and TRBJ2-5; 7 nucleotides align to TRBD2. The J segment lost 2 bases and the V segment lost 7 bases, leaving 4 bases of the junction unmatched. Germline loops: CDR1 LNHDA, CDR2 SQIVND (reference sequence). CDR3 length: 13 residues. This chain's CDR3 is CASNWGGQETQYF. In nucleotides, the CDR3 is TGTGCCAGTAATTGGGGGGGGCAAGAGACCCAGTACTTC.

The chain is built from TRBV7-9 and TRBJ1-3; no definite D call. Germline CDR1 and CDR2: SEHNR and FQNEAQ (reference sequence). CDR3 length equals 14 residues. The V gene lost 1 base and the J gene lost 4 bases, with 8 bases spanning the gap. In nucleotides, the CDR3 is TGTGCCAGCAGCTTAGTGAGTGCGGGAAACACCATATATTTT. It yields the protein CASSLVSAGNTIYF.

This chain links TRBV5-6 with TRBJ1-3, with TRBD1 as a possible D gene (5 bases). This CDR3 has 15 amino acids. V lost 4 bases to trimming and J lost 4 bases, with 15 bases between them. The germline V gene encodes CDR1 SGHDT and CDR2 YYEEEE. CDR3 sequence: CASSGAVRPGNTIYF. Here the CDR3 DNA reads TGTGCCAGCAGCGGGGCCGTTCGGCCCGGAAACACCATATATTTT. Variable domain in full (rest from reference TRBV5-6 and TRBJ1-3): DAGVTQSPTHLIKTRGQQVTLRCSPKSGHDTVSWYQQALGQGPQFIFQYYEEEERQRGNFPDRFSGHQFPNYSSELNVNALLLGDSALYLCASSGAVRPGNTIYFGEGSWLTVV.

The chain uses TRBV5-1 and TRBJ2-5; 15 nucleotides agree with TRBD2. V lost 0 bases to trimming and J lost 2 bases; unmatched junction nucleotides: 11. Germline V gene data show CDR1 as SGHRS and CDR2 as YFSETQ. The CDR3 spans 20 residues. Here the CDR3 DNA reads TGCGCCAGCAGCTTGGAGGTGCCGGGACTAGCGGGGGGCCCACAAGAGACCCAGTACTTC. The encoded protein is CASSLEVPGLAGGPQETQYF.

The V and J genes are TRBV5-5 and TRBJ2-7, with D possibly TRBD1 on 5 matching bases. Trimming shortened V by 4 bases and J by 3 bases, and 14 bases separated the two germline ends. The CDR3 sequence is 14 residues long. Germline CDR1 reads SGHKS; CDR2 reads YYEKEE (reference sequence). The CDR3 loop reads CASSRAGFDYEQYF. The CDR3 DNA follows: TGTGCCAGCAGCCGAGCAGGGTTTGACTACGAGCAGTACTTC.

The rearrangement links TRBV7-8 to TRBJ1-5; D remains ambiguous. Germline V gene data show CDR1 as SGHVS and CDR2 as FQNEAQ. The CDR3 contains 15 residues. Trimming removed 2 bases at V and 5 bases at J, with 13 bases between. The DNA of the CDR3 is TGTGCCAGCAGCTTATATGTCGACACTTATCAGCCCCAGCATTTT. Its protein product is CASSLYVDTYQPQHF. The whole variable domain, filled in from reference TRBV7-8 and TRBJ1-5, reads GAGVSQSPRYKVAKRGQDVALRCDPISGHVSLFWYQQALGQGPEFLTYFQNEAQLDKSGLPSDRFFAERPEGSVSTLKIQRTQQEDSAVYLCASSLYVDTYQPQHFGDGTRLSIL.

V gene TRBV21-1 combines with J gene TRBJ1-5. TRBV21-1 is flagged as a pseudogene. This CDR3 spans 14 amino acids. The CDR3 spells CASSNGNSNQPQHF. In DNA, the CDR3 is TGTGCCAGCAGCAACGGGAATAGCAATCAGCCCCAGCATTTT.

The chain couples TRBV11-2 to TRBJ2-7; D might be TRBD1 (5 bases). This CDR3 is built from 14 residues. V gave up 1 base and J gave up 2 bases, with 9 bases separating them. Germline V gene data show CDR1 as SGHAT and CDR2 as FQNNGV. For the CDR3, the DNA is TGTGCCAGCAGCTTAGGGCCCAGGGCCTACGAGCAGTACTTC. This encodes CASSLGPRAYEQYF.

The chain employs TRBV19 and TRBJ2-7, with 11 bases fitting TRBD1. Trimming at V came to 5 bases and at J to 2 bases, leaving 2 bases not matched to a gene. Germline CDR1 reads LNHDA; CDR2 reads SQIVND (reference sequence). The CDR3 has 14 amino acids. The CDR3 reads CASSPGQGAYEQYF. The CDR3 bases are TGTGCCAGTAGTCCGGGACAGGGGGCCTACGAGCAGTACTTC.

The V gene is TRBV13, the J gene TRBJ2-4; TRBD1 might be the D (5 bases). Per germline, CDR1 PRHDT and CDR2 FYEKMQ (reference sequence). V lost 4 bases, J lost 3 bases, and 10 bases lay in between. The CDR3 extends over 14 amino acids. The CDR3 DNA sequence: TGTGCCAGCAGCTCAGGGTTAGACAAAAACATTCAGTACTTC. Encoded protein: CASSSGLDKNIQYF. Using reference TRBV13 and TRBJ2-4 for the parts outside the CDR3, the full variable domain is AAGVIQSPRHLIKEKRETATLKCYPIPRHDTVYWYQQGPGQDPQFLISFYEKMQSDKGSIPDRFSAQQFSDYHSELNMSSLELGDSALYFCASSSGLDKNIQYFGAGTRLSVL.

The CDR3 region is CASSYKLHRGPNSPLHF. Written as DNA, the CDR3 is TGTGCCAGCAGCTATAAGCTCCACAGGGGACCTAATTCACCCCTCCACTTT. The genes are TRBV5-6 and TRBJ1-6; 7 positions agree with TRBD1. The CDR3 extends over 17 amino acids. Trimming at V came to 3 bases and at J to 6 bases, leaving 12 bases not matched to a gene. CDR1 and CDR2 from the germline V gene are SGHDT and YYEEEE.

V usage is TRBV5-1 and J usage is TRBJ1-6; 8 bases agree with TRBD1. The CDR3 totals 15 residues. V was clipped by 0 bases and J by 7 bases; unmatched bases: 3. From germline, CDR1 is SGHRS and CDR2 YFSETQ. This chain's CDR3 is CASSLDQGANSPLHF. DNA for the CDR3: TGCGCCAGCAGCTTGGATCAGGGGGCGAATTCACCCCTCCACTTT.

This sequence joins TRBV27 and TRBJ2-7, with D tentatively TRBD1 (6 bases). The CDR3 runs to 14 residues. V was trimmed by 5 bases and J by 6 bases, leaving 17 bases between them. Germline CDR1 is MNHEY and CDR2 is SMNVEV (reference sequence). DNA of the CDR3: TGTGCCAGCAGTAACACGCGAGGGGGAAGCGAGCAGTACTTC. Residues: CASSNTRGGSEQYF.

The chain employs TRBV5-1 and TRBJ2-7, with 10 bases identical to TRBD1. V dropped 7 bases and J dropped 5; count of bases not matched to a gene: 12. The CDR3 totals 15 residues. CDR1 is SGHRS and CDR2 is YFSETQ in the germline V gene. The DNA of the CDR3 is TGCGCCAGCCCCCGGAGGGACAGGGGTTTCGACGAGCAGTACTTC. It translates to CASPRRDRGFDEQYF.

The J gene is TRBJ2-4, the V gene TRBV13; D unclear. Germline V gene data show CDR1 as PRHDT and CDR2 as FYEKMQ (reference sequence). This CDR3 has 13 amino acids. V shed 4 bases and J shed 6 bases, with 10 bases lying between them. CDR3 amino acids: CASSSAPGNIQYF. CDR3 DNA sequence: TGTGCCAGCAGCTCAGCGCCGGGAAACATTCAGTACTTC. Based on the CDR3 plus reference TRBV13 and TRBJ2-4, the full variable domain is AAGVIQSPRHLIKEKRETATLKCYPIPRHDTVYWYQQGPGQDPQFLISFYEKMQSDKGSIPDRFSAQQFSDYHSELNMSSLELGDSALYFCASSSAPGNIQYFGAGTRLSVL.